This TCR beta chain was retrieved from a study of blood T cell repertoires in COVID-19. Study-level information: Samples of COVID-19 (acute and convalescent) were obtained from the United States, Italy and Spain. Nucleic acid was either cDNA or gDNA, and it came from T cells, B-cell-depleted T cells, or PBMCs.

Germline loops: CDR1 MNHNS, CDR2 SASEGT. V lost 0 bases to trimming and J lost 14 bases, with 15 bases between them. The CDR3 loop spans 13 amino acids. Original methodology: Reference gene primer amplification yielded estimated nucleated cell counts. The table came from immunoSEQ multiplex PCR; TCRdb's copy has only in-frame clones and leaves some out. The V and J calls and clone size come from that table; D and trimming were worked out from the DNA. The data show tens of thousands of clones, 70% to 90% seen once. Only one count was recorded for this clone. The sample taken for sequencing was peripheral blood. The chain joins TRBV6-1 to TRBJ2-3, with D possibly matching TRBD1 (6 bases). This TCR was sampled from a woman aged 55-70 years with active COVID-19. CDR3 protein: CASSEAGQGKRYF. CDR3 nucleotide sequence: TGTGCCAGCAGTGAAGCGGGGCAGGGGAAAAGGTATTTT.